This is a list of T cell receptor beta chains from one sample in a study of shared clonotypes between healthy human individuals. Data came from immunoSEQ multiplex PCR; TCRdb stores just in-frame clones and leaves some out. The repertoire holds 850,000 to 1,200,000 clones, with 60% to 80% as singletons. Source material: memory CD4+ T cells sorted from blood. The receptors derive from a man aged 18 to 35 in good health. Each CDR3 is given with its conserved first and last residue. The D gene is left open where the match is weak. Rows give clone size only sometimes, using once, few, many, or a class for an expanded clone.

CAIDGGQGGGYTF | . | . | TRBV10-3
CASTPRIGSGANVLTF | few | . | TRBV19
CASSYATGYGYTF | . | . | TRBV6-5
CASRPGLTYNEQFF | . | . | TRBV19
CASSESSVRGRQETQYF | . | . | TRBV10-1
CASSLLPLGGQYF | . | . | TRBV5-6
CASSIRQGGNQPQHF | . | . | TRBV19
CASSLEATNEKLFF | once | . | TRBV7-8
CASSQDRTGGSGNTIYF | . | TRBD1 | TRBV4-3
CASSLGAGLVTEAFF | once | . | TRBV7-2
CASSLEGIGTQYF | . | . | TRBV7-2
CASSLDRGSYNEQFF | . | TRBD1 | TRBV5-8
CASRSSGTSGGEQFF | . | TRBD2 | TRBV27
CSVCPTRNSEAFF | . | . | TRBV29-1
CASSQENRGPREKLFF | . | TRBD1 | TRBV14
CASSLVRSGRSFEQYF | . | TRBD2 | TRBV7-2
CASSFSGGYARNEQFF | . | TRBD2 | TRBV11-1
CASSLWGGAFSGNTIYF | . | . | TRBV27
CASSLWGGPTNTEAFF | . | . | TRBV28
CASSTLRGGGSYEQYF | . | . | TRBV18
CASSLARAEQYF | few | . | TRBV5-6
CVSFTTGPRSLDTQYF | . | . | TRBV27
CASSLGSGWPTGELFF | . | . | TRBV13
CASSKQGAFGFEQYF | . | TRBD1 | TRBV27
CASSLLHLRDQPQHF | . | . | TRBV7-2
CASDSGTNVLYSNQPQHF | . | . | TRBV10-2
CASSLGDSAYNSPLHF | . | TRBD1 | TRBV5-1
CASCKTGGTHKNIQYF | . | . | TRBV6-6
CASMRDGSNQPQHF | few | . | TRBV6-1
CASSPGGTGNYGYTF | . | TRBD1 | TRBV13
CSVAGSKNTGELFF | few | . | TRBV29-1
CASSPSGTSYNEQFF | . | TRBD2 | TRBV5-1
CASSISVKGTYEQYF | . | . | TRBV19
CAINTLGGQETQYF | . | . | TRBV10-3
CASSPGTGGNSPLHF | . | TRBD1 | TRBV18
CAWSDRDSPLHF | . | . | TRBV30
CASSPATGGSYNEQFF | once | TRBD1 | TRBV18
CASSHSRGNGYTF | . | . | TRBV10-1
CASTVGRAADTQYF | . | . | TRBV7-2
CASSRGQGGKNSPLHF | . | TRBD1 | TRBV5-6
CASSESAVSNSPLHF | once | . | TRBV25-1
CASSVLAEETQYF | once | . | TRBV19
CASSRGTGGDTGELFF | . | TRBD1 | TRBV4-3
CASSLFLSGNTEAFF | . | . | TRBV5-5
CASSYSIRNTGELFF | . | . | TRBV6-5
CASSLAGTSSYNEQFF | few | TRBD2 | TRBV5-1
CASSGGRESDTQYF | . | TRBD2 | TRBV5-4
CASSLRDYSYYEQYF | . | TRBD2 | TRBV4-1
CASSAERSGNTIYF | . | . | TRBV6-1